Listed here are 3 T cell receptor beta chains from one sample, sequenced in a study of cytomegalovirus exposure and HLA in healthy donors. Libraries were prepared by immunoSEQ multiplex PCR; TCRdb keeps only in-frame clonotypes and omits some of them. In the table there are over 250,000 clones, about 86% of which are singletons. The source material was PBMCs. The receptors originated from a woman younger than 35 in good health and CMV-seronegative.

The chain uses TRBV6-5 and TRBJ1-6; 10 bases line up with TRBD1. J lost 11 bases, V lost 7 bases, and 11 bases had no gene match. Germline CDR1 is MNHEY and CDR2 is SVGAGI. This CDR3 is 15 amino acids long. The CDR3 sequence is CASTSTPDRGPPLHF. CDR3 coding DNA: TGTGCCAGCACCTCAACCCCTGACAGGGGGCCACCCCTCCACTTT.

The rearrangement joins TRBV6-6 to TRBJ2-5, with D possibly matching TRBD2 (6 bases). The germline V gene has CDR1 MNHNY and CDR2 SVGAGI (reference sequence). V lost 4 bases and J lost 1, with 16 bases in between. The CDR3 runs to 16 residues. CDR3 loop: CASSWGEDLIQETQYF. The CDR3 bases are TGTGCCAGCAGTTGGGGGGAGGACCTGATCCAAGAGACCCAGTACTTC.

This clone is a singleton in its sample. The chain uses TRBV6-6 and TRBJ1-2; 7 bases line up with TRBD1. The CDR3 loop spans 16 amino acids. V lost 0 bases, J lost 2 bases, and 6 bases stayed unmatched. Germline CDR1 is MNHNY and CDR2 is SVGAGI (reference sequence). The CDR3 here is CASSYSRQGSNYGYTF. For the CDR3, the DNA is TGTGCCAGCAGTTACTCGCGACAGGGCTCGAACTATGGCTACACCTTC.